This T cell receptor beta chain stems from a study of blood T cell repertoires in COVID-19. Background on the study: The analysed material was cDNA or gDNA that came from T cells, B-cell-depleted T cells, or PBMCs.

This CDR3 has 13 residues. Germline V gene lookup returns CDR1 LNHDA and CDR2 SQIVND (reference sequence). J gave up 6 bases and V 1 base, and 2 bases lay outside the gene matches. This clone turned up a few times. Authors' methods: Cell counts per sample came from amplifying reference gene primers. The data were produced by immunoSEQ multiplex PCR, yet TCRdb's version contains in-frame clones alone and is incomplete. The V and J calls and clone size come from that table; D and trimming were worked out from the DNA. The sample consists of about 260,000 clones, roughly 88% of them appearing once. The receptor comes from a woman between 65 and 79 years old with COVID-19, enrolled during active disease. V gene TRBV19 combines with J gene TRBJ2-7; 8 bases align to TRBD1. Source material: peripheral blood. The CDR3 nucleotides are TGTGCCAGTAGTATAGTCGGACAGGGCGAGCAGTACTTC. It is translated as CASSIVGQGEQYF.